A single sample gave rise to the 10 T cell receptor beta chains below, sequenced in a study of T cells after yellow fever vaccination. TCRdb reprocessed the 5' RACE reads with MiXCR, giving one entry per CDR3 protein. The repertoire holds some 250,000 distinct CDR3 sequences, with more than 3.5% as singletons. The sample here was PBMCs, taken 15 days after the yellow fever booster vaccination. These receptors all come from a man aged 18 to 29 who received the YFV17D yellow fever vaccine.

This clonotype was seen many times. This chain connects TRBV7-9 to TRBJ2-3, with D unresolved. The V gene's germline CDR1 is SEHNR and CDR2 FQNEAQ (reference sequence). The CDR3 is made up of 11 amino acids. The V end lost 3 bases, the J end lost 6 bases, and 4 bases lay between the germline ends. The CDR3 reads CASSFADTQYF. The CDR3 nucleotides read TGTGCCAGCAGCTTCGCGGATACGCAGTATTTT.

The sample holds many counts of this clonotype. The chain has TRBV20-1 and TRBJ2-5; 9 nucleotides line up with TRBD1. The CDR3 sequence is 16 residues long. V was clipped by 2 bases and J by 1 base; unmatched bases: 8. CDR1 DFQATT and CDR2 SNEGSKA come from the germline V gene (reference sequence). The chain's CDR3 is CSARSLSDRGQETQYF. The CDR3 DNA is TGCAGTGCTAGATCGCTCTCGGACAGGGGCCAAGAGACCCAGTACTTC.

This clonotype was seen repeatedly, ten times or more. J is TRBJ2-5 and V is TRBV7-2; 7 bases line up with TRBD1. The CDR3 contains 14 residues. Looked up from germline, CDR1 is SGHTA and CDR2 is FQGNSA. The V and J ends lost 3 bases and 2 bases, in that order; junction bases with no gene match: 3. The CDR3 sequence: CASSFDRVQETQYF. The CDR3 nucleotides read TGTGCCAGCAGCTTCGACAGGGTTCAAGAGACCCAGTACTTC.

The rearrangement links TRBV4-1 to TRBJ2-1; 7 nucleotides match TRBD2. J gave up 2 bases and V 7 bases, and 5 bases lay outside the gene matches. Germline CDR1 MGHRA, CDR2 YSYEKL. The length of the CDR3 is 14 residues. The CDR3 coding sequence is TGCGCCAGCAACCGGGGGGTAACCTACAATGAGCAGTTCTTC. Encoded protein: CASNRGVTYNEQFF.

This clonotype was observed many times. The chain joins TRBV4-1 to TRBJ2-5; 7 bases are a match to TRBD2. Germline V gene data show CDR1 as MGHRA and CDR2 as YSYEKL. V trimming: 4 bases; J trimming: 1 base; junction bases outside the gene matches: 9. CDR3 length: 16 residues. In DNA form, the CDR3 reads TGCGCCAGCAGCCTTCGCGGCGGGGGTACCCAAGAGACCCAGTACTTC. This gives the protein CASSLRGGGTQETQYF.

In its sample, this clonotype was seen many times. The gene calls are TRBV27 and TRBJ2-7, with 8 positions matching TRBD1. V trimming: 0 bases; J trimming: 2 bases; junction bases outside the gene matches: 6. Germline V gene data show CDR1 as MNHEY and CDR2 as SMNVEV (reference sequence). This CDR3 is 16 amino acids long. The DNA of the CDR3 is TGTGCCAGCAGTTTATCTTTTATACAGGGGGCCTACGAGCAGTACTTC. This sequence encodes CASSLSFIQGAYEQYF.

This clonotype occurred a few times. The chain links TRBV19 to TRBJ1-5, with D unresolved. Germline CDR1 and CDR2: LNHDA and SQIVND (reference sequence). V was cut by 3 bases and J by 6 bases, with 24 bases left in between. CDR3 size: 18 residues. The CDR3 DNA reads as TGTGCCAGTAGTATCTCTCGAGGGAACGGGCGGAAAGGTCAGCCCCAGCATTTT. Its translation is CASSISRGNGRKGQPQHF.

This clonotype was counted ten times or more. The junction differs from germline at one of its ends, possibly a read error. The rearrangement joins TRBV15 to TRBJ2-5; weak D call: TRBD1 (6 bases). Looked up from germline, CDR1 is LNHNV and CDR2 is YYDKDF (reference sequence). CDR3 length equals 12 residues. This CDR3 is CATSQTTGRRNF. The CDR3 DNA follows: TGTGCCACCAGCCAAACGACAGGCCGGAGAAACTTC.

This clonotype was seen many times. CDR3 DNA sequence: TGCAGCGTCAGGGACAGAGCTAACTATGGCTACACCTTC. Translation gives CSVRDRANYGYTF. This rearrangement joins TRBV29-1 to TRBJ1-2; 7 bases fit TRBD1. Germline V gives CDR1 SQVTM, CDR2 ANQGSEA. CDR3 size: 13 residues. Unmatched junction bases numbered 4, after V lost 6 bases and J lost 0 bases.

This clonotype was seen ten or more times. The chain combines TRBV5-1 with TRBJ1-2; D remains unclear. The V end lost 4 bases, the J end lost 3 bases, and 13 bases lay between the germline ends. CDR1 is SGHRS, CDR2 YFSETQ, per germline. The CDR3 has 14 residues. The CDR3 DNA is TGCGCCAGCAGCCGGGAGGGAGGCGACTATGGCTACACCTTC. Translated, it gives CASSREGGDYGYTF.